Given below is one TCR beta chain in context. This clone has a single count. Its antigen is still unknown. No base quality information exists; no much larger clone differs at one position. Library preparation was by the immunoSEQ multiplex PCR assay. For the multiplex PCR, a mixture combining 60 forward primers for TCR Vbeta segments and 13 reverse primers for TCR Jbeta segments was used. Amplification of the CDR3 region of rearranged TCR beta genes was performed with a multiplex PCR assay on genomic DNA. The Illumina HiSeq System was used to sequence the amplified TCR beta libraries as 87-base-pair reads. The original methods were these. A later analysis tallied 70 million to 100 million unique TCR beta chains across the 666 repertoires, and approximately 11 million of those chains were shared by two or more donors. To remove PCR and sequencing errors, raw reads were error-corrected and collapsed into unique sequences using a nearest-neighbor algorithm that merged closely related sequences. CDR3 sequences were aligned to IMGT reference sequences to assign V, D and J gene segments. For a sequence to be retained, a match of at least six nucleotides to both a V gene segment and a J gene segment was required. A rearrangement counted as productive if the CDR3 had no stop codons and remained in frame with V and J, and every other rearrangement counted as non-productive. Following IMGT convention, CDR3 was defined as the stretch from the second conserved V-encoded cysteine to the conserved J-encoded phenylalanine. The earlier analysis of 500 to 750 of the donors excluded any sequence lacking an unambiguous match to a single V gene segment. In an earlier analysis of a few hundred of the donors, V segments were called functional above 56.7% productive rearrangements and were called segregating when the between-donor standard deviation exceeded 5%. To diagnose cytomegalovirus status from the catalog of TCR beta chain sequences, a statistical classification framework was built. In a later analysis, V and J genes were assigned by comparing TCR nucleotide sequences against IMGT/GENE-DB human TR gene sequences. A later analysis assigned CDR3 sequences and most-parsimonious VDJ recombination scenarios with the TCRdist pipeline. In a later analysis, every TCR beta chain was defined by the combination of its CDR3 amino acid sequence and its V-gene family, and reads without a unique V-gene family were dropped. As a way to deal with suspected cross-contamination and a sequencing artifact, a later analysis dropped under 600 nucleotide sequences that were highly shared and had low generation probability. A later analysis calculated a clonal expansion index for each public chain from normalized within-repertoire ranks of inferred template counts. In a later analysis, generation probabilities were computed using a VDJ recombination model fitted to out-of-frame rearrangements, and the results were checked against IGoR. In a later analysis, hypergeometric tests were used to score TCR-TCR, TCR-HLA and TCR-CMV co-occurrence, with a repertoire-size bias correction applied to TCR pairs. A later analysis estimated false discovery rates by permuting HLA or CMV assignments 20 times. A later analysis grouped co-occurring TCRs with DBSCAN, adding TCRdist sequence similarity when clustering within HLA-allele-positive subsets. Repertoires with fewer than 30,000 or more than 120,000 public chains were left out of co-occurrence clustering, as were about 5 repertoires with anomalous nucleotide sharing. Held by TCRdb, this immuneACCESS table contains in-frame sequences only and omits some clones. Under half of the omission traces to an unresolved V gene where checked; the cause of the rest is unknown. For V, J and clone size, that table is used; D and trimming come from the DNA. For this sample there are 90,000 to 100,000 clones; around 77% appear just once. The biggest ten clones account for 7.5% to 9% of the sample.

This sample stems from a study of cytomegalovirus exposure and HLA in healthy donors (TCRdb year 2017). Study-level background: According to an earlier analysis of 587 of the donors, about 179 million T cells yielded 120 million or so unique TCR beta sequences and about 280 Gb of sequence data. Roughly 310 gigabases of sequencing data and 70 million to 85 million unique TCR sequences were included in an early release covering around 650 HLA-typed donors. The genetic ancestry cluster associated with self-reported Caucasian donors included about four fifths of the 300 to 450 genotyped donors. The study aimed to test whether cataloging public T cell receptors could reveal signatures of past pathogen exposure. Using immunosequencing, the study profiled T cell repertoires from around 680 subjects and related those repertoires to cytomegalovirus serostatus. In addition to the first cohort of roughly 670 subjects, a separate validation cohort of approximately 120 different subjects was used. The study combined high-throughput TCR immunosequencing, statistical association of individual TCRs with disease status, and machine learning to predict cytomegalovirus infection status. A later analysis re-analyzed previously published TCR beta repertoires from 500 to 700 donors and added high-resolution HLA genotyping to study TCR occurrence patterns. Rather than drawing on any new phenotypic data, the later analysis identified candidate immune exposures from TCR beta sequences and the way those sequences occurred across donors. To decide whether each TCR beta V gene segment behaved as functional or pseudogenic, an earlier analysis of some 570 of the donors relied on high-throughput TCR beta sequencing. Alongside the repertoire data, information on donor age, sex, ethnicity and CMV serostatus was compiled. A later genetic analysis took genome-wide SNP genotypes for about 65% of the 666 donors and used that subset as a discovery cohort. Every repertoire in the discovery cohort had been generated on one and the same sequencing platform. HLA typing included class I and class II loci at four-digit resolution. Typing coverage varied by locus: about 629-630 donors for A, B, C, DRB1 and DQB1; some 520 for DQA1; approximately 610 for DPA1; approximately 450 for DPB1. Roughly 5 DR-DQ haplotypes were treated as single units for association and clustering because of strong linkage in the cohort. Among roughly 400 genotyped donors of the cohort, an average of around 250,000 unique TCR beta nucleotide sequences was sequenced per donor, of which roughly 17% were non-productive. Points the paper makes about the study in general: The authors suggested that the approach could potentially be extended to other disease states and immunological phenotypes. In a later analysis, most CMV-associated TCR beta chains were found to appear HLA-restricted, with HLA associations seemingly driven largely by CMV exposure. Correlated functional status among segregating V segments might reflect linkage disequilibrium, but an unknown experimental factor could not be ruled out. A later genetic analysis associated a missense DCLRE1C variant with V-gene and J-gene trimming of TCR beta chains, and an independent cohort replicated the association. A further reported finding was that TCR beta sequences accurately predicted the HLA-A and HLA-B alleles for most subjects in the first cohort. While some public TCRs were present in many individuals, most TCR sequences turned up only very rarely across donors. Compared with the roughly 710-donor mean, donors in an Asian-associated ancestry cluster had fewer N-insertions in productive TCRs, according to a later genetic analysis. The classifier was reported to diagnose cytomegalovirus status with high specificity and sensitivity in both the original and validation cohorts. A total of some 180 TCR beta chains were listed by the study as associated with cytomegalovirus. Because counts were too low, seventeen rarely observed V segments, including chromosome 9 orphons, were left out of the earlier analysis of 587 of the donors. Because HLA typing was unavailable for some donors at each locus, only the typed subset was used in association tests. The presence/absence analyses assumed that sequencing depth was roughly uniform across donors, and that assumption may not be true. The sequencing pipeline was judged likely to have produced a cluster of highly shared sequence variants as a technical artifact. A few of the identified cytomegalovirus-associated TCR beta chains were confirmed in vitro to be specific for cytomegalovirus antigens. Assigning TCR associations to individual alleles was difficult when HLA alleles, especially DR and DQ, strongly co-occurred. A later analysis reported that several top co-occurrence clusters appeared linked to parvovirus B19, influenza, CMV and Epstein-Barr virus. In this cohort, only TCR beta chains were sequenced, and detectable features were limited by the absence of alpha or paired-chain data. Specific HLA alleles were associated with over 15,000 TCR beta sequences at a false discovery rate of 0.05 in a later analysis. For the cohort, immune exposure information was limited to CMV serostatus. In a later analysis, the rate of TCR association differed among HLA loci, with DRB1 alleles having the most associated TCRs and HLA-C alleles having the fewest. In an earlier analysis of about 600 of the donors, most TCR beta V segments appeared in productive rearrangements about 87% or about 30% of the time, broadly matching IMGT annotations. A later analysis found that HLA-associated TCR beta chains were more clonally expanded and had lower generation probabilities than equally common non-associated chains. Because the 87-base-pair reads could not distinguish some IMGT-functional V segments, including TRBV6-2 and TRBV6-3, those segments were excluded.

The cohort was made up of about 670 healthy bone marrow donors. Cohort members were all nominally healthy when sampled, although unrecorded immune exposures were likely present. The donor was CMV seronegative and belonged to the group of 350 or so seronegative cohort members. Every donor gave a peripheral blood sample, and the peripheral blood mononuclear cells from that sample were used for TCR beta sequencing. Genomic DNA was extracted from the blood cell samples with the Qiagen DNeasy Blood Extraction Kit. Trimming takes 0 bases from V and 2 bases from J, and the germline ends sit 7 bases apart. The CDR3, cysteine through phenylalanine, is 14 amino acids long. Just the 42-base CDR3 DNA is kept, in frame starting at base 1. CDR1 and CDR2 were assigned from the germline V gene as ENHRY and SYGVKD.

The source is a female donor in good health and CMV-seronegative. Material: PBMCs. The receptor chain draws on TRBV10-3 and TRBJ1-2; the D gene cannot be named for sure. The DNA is TGTGCCATCAGTGAGTCGAGTCAAAACTATGGCTACACCTTC. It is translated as CAISESSQNYGYTF.